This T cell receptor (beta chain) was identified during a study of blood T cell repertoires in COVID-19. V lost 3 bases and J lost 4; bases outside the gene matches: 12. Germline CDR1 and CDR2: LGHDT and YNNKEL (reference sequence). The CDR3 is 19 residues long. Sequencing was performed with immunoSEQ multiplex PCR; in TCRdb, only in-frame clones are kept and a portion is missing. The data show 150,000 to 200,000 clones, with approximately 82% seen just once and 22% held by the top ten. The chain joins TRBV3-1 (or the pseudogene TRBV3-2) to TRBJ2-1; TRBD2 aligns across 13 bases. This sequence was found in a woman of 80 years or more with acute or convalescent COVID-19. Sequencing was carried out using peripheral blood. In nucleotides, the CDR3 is TGTGCCAGCAGCCAGCTTATAACTAGCGGGAGGGCCGGTTACAATGAGCAGTTCTTC. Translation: CASSQLITSGRAGYNEQFF.